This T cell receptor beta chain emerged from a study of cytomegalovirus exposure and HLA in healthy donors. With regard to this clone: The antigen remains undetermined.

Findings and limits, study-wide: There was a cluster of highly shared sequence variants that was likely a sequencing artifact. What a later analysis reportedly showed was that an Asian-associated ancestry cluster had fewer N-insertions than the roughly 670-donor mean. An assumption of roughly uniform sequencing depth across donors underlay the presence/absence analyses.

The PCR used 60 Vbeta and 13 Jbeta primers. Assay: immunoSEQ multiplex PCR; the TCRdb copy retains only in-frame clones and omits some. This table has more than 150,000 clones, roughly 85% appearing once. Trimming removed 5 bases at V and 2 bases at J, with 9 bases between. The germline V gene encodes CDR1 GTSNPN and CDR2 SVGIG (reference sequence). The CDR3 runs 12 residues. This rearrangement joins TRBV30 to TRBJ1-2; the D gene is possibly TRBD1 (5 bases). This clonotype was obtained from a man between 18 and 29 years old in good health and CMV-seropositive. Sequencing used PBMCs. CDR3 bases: TGTGCCTGGTCGACAGTCAACTATGGCTACACCTTC. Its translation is CAWSTVNYGYTF.